This is a list of T cell receptor beta chains from one sample in a study of T-cell memory formation after mild COVID-19. TCRdb independently ran MiXCR on the 5' RACE reads; one entry per CDR3 protein. Of 250,000 to 350,000 distinct CDR3 sequences listed, about 16% were seen once; the top ten hold over 20%. Sequencing was carried out using PBMCs or a T cell subset sorted from them (not recorded which). Receptor source: a man aged 18-30 years who had mild COVID-19 (a few samples of this study predate the infection). Cell type and time point are not known. CDR3s include the opening cysteine and the closing phenylalanine or tryptophan. A D gene is named only where the DNA matches it firmly. Size is omitted from some rows. Given values are once, few, many or a class for expanded clones.

>TRBJ2-1|TRBD2|.|TRBV7-9
CASIHRGTSGGYGEQFF
TGTGCCAGCATCCACCGGGGAACTAGCGGGGGGTACGGTGAGCAGTTCTTC
>TRBJ1-1|.|.|TRBV5-1
CASSLGLRAFF
TGCGCCAGCAGCTTGGGGTTAAGAGCTTTCTTT
>TRBJ2-1|TRBD1|few|TRBV10-3
CAISEHRQGNEQFF
TGTGCCATCAGTGAGCACCGACAGGGCAATGAGCAGTTCTTC
>TRBJ2-1|TRBD2|.|TRBV3-1
CASSQERLAGAMMKFF
TGTGCCAGCAGCCAAGAGCGGCTAGCGGGGGCTATGATGAAGTTCTTC
>TRBJ1-2|TRBD1|.|TRBV5-4
CASSYTGEYGYTF
TGTGCCAGCAGCTATACAGGGGAGTATGGCTACACCTTC
>TRBJ1-1|TRBD1|.|TRBV5-6
CASSLVVGDREVAFF
TGTGCCAGCAGCTTGGTTGTTGGGGACAGGGAAGTTGCTTTCTTT
>TRBJ2-4|.|few|TRBV6-5
CASNTLQGTKNIQYF
TGTGCCAGCAATACCCTCCAGGGGACCAAAAACATTCAGTACTTC
>TRBJ2-7|.|few|TRBV18
CASSPGLIYEQYF
TGTGCCAGCTCACCCGGACTTATCTACGAGCAGTACTTC
>TRBJ1-2|.|.|TRBV20-1
CSARDGRSPNGYTF
TGCAGTGCTAGAGATGGCCGGTCCCCTAATGGCTACACCTTC
>TRBJ1-1|.|.|TRBV12-3/TRBV12-4
CASTNGVSNTEAFF
TGTGCCAGCACTAACGGGGTTTCGAACACTGAAGCTTTCTTT
>TRBJ2-3|TRBD1|few|TRBV7-9
CASSRDTGADTQYF
TGTGCCAGCAGTCGAGATACAGGGGCAGATACGCAGTATTTT
>TRBJ1-2|.|few|TRBV6-4
CASSDSTDTLDLDGYTF
TGTGCCAGCAGTGACTCGACGGACACCTTAGACCTCGATGGCTACACCTTC
>TRBJ1-2|.|few|TRBV6-1
CASSGWGGVGYTF
TGTGCCAGCAGTGGATGGGGGGGGGTTGGCTACACCTTC
>TRBJ2-5|.|.|TRBV7-9
CASSPPGMYF
TGTGCCAGCAGCCCCCCGGGGATGTACTTC
>TRBJ2-3|.|few|TRBV3-1
CASSPPEDPSTDTQYF
TGTGCCAGCAGCCCTCCCGAAGATCCATCCACAGATACGCAGTATTTT
>TRBJ2-7|TRBD2|few|TRBV6-1
CASSRLAGDPYEQYF
TGTGCCAGCAGTAGACTAGCGGGGGACCCCTACGAGCAGTACTTC
>TRBJ1-5|TRBD1|.|TRBV6-5
CASSYDRARPQHF
TGTGCCAGCAGTTATGACAGGGCGCGGCCCCAGCATTTT
>TRBJ2-7|TRBD1|few|TRBV4-3
CASSHQTGEYEQYF
TGCGCCAGCAGCCACCAGACAGGGGAATACGAGCAGTACTTC
>TRBJ2-5|.|.|TRBV10-3
CATRWTDKKTQYF
TGTGCCACCAGATGGACGGACAAGAAGACCCAGTACTTC
>TRBJ1-2|.|.|TRBV10-2
CASMAVRGGYTF
TGCGCCAGCATGGCGGTAAGAGGTGGCTACACCTTC
>TRBJ2-7|TRBD1|few|TRBV5-1
CASSFSGQGLLGQYF
TGCGCCAGCAGCTTTTCGGGACAGGGACTCCTGGGGCAGTACTTC
>TRBJ2-1|.|.|TRBV29-1
CSVERPPGDEQFF
TGCAGCGTTGAACGGCCCCCCGGGGATGAGCAGTTCTTC
>TRBJ1-5|.|few|TRBV7-2
CASSLQGGRRNQPQHF
TGTGCCAGCAGCTTACAAGGGGGACGTCGAAATCAGCCCCAGCATTTT
>TRBJ2-1|TRBD2|few|TRBV27
CASSLVGGAGEQFF
TGTGCCAGCAGTTTAGTCGGGGGGGCGGGTGAGCAGTTCTTC
>TRBJ2-1|.|once|TRBV6-5
CASTSRHLNEQFF
TGTGCCAGCACCTCAAGGCACCTCAATGAGCAGTTCTTC
>TRBJ2-7|.|.|TRBV7-9
CASSPRAGEQYF
TGTGCCAGCAGCCCCCGTGCGGGGGAGCAGTACTTC
>TRBJ2-2|.|.|TRBV7-9
CASDPSGAGELFF
TGTGCCAGCGATCCATCCGGGGCCGGGGAGCTGTTTTTT
>TRBJ2-5|TRBD1|few|TRBV12-3/TRBV12-4
CASSLETGDTQYF
TGTGCCAGCAGTTTGGAGACAGGGGATACCCAGTACTTC
>TRBJ1-2|TRBD1|few|TRBV10-3
CAISSTGTYGYTF
TGTGCCATCAGTTCGACAGGGACCTATGGCTACACCTTC
>TRBJ2-2|.|.|TRBV4-3
CASSQDRGTGELFF
TGCGCCAGCAGCCAAGACAGGGGCACCGGGGAGCTGTTTTTT
>TRBJ2-7|.|few|TRBV18
CASSPGAEYEQYF
TGTGCCAGCTCACCAGGGGCAGAGTACGAGCAGTACTTC
>TRBJ2-5|.|many|TRBV5-1
CASSLDREGETQYF
TGCGCCAGCAGCTTGGATCGGGAAGGAGAGACCCAGTACTTC
>TRBJ2-5|.|few|TRBV7-2
CASSLVGAALEETQYF
TGTGCCAGCAGCTTAGTTGGGGCCGCGCTAGAGGAGACCCAGTACTTC
>TRBJ2-7|.|.|TRBV4-1
CASNHGVQDEQYF
TGCGCCAGCAATCACGGAGTCCAGGACGAGCAGTACTTC
>TRBJ2-7|TRBD1|.|TRBV20-1
CSARDRVNEQYF
TGCAGTGCTCGGGACAGGGTCAACGAGCAGTACTTC
>TRBJ1-5|.|.|TRBV6-5
CASSGDYSNQPQHF
TGTGCCAGCAGCGGGGATTATAGCAATCAGCCCCAGCATTTT
>TRBJ2-2|.|.|TRBV6-6
CASSYYPWELFF
TGTGCCAGCAGTTACTATCCCTGGGAGCTGTTTTTT
>TRBJ2-7|.|.|TRBV5-4
CASSPGGGFSYEQYF
TGTGCCAGCAGCCCCGGGGGAGGCTTCTCCTACGAGCAGTACTTC
>TRBJ2-5|TRBD2|.|TRBV7-9
CASSLVRLAGETQYF
TGTGCCAGCAGCTTAGTCCGACTAGCCGGGGAGACCCAGTACTTC
>TRBJ2-2|.|.|TRBV27
CASSSGMTGELFF
TGTGCCAGCAGTTCCGGAATGACCGGGGAGCTGTTTTTT
>TRBJ2-5|.|few|TRBV4-3
CASSQIVAGSQETQYF
TGCGCCAGCAGCCAAATAGTGGCAGGGTCCCAAGAGACCCAGTACTTC
>TRBJ1-2|.|many|TRBV15
CATSLTGGNGYTF
TGTGCCACCAGCTTGACCGGGGGGAATGGCTACACCTTC
>TRBJ2-7|TRBD2|.|TRBV7-7
CASAGGIGSYEQYF
TGTGCCTCCGCGGGGGGAATAGGCTCCTACGAGCAGTACTTC
>TRBJ2-6|.|.|TRBV28
CASISGANVLTF
TGTGCCAGCATATCTGGGGCCAACGTCCTGACTTTC
>TRBJ2-4|TRBD1|.|TRBV2
CASIGPGQGYIQYF
TGTGCCAGCATAGGACCCGGACAGGGATACATTCAGTACTTC
>TRBJ2-1|TRBD2|many|TRBV3-1
CASTRSSGGAVEQFF
TGTGCCAGCACCCGCTCAAGCGGGGGGGCCGTTGAGCAGTTCTTC
>TRBJ2-5|.|.|TRBV7-2
CASSSSGTYRGTQYF
TGTGCCAGCAGCTCCTCCGGGACTTACCGGGGGACCCAGTACTTC
>TRBJ2-5|.|.|TRBV3-2
CASSPGFEETQYF
TGTGCCAGCAGCCCCGGATTTGAAGAGACCCAGTACTTC
>TRBJ2-3|TRBD2|.|TRBV7-2
CASSASGGERTQYF
TGTGCCAGCAGCGCTAGCGGGGGGGAACGTACGCAGTATTTT
>TRBJ1-1|.|many|TRBV6-2/TRBV6-3
CASSLNWNTEAFF
TGTGCCAGCAGCTTAAATTGGAACACTGAAGCTTTCTTT
>TRBJ1-1|.|.|TRBV12-3/TRBV12-4
CASSLSGRNTEAFF
TGTGCCAGCAGTTTATCAGGAAGGAACACTGAAGCTTTCTTT
>TRBJ1-5|.|.|TRBV7-8
CASSLAPKGKSQPQHF
TGTGCCAGCAGCTTAGCGCCTAAAGGGAAGAGTCAGCCCCAGCATTTT
>TRBJ1-2|.|.|TRBV6-2/TRBV6-3
CASRIEDNTNYGYTF
TGTGCCAGCAGAATTGAGGACAACACTAACTATGGCTACACCTTC
>TRBJ2-3|.|few|TRBV4-2
CASSQVEGSTDTQYF
TGTGCCAGCAGCCAAGTGGAGGGTAGCACAGATACGCAGTATTTT
>TRBJ2-3|.|.|TRBV29-1
CSVDGWGTDTQYF
TGCAGCGTTGATGGTTGGGGGACAGATACGCAGTATTTT
>TRBJ2-3|TRBD2|.|TRBV9
CASSVVAGGTDTQYF
TGTGCCAGCAGCGTAGTAGCGGGGGGCACAGATACGCAGTATTTT